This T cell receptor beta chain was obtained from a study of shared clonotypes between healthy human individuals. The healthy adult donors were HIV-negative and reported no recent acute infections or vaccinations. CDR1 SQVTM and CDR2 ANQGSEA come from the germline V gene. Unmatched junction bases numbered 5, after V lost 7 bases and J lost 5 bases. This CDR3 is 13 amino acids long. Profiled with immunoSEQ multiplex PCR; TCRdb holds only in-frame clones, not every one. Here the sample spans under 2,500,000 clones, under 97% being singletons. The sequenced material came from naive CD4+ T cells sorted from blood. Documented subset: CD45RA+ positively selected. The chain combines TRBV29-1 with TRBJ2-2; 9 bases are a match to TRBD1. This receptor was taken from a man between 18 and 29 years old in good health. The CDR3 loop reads CSARQGGTGELFF. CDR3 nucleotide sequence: TGCAGCGCCCGACAGGGGGGTACCGGGGAGCTGTTTTTT.